Listed here are 14 T cell receptor beta chains from one sample, sequenced in a study of shared clonotypes between healthy human individuals (dated by TCRdb to 2020 to 2022). Receptor amplification or capture employed the immunoSEQ multiplex PCR assay. TCRdb obtained this table from immuneACCESS and retained in-frame rearrangements with V and J assigned. These tables miss some clones; where compared with another copy, unresolved V genes account for less than half of the shortfall, and the remainder is unexplained. In all, the sample holds 800,000 to 1,200,000 clones, and approximately 78% of those were seen once. The ten most abundant clones make up 0.4% to 0.55% of the sample. Sequences were obtained from memory CD4+ T cells from PBMCs. The cell subset or site tag for this specimen amounts to: CD45RA-negative fraction. These receptors were obtained from a man in his late teens or twenties in good health. Some clones in this sample may be carry-over from other donors' samples.

This rearrangement joins TRBV28 to TRBJ2-7, with D tentatively TRBD1 (6 bases). This CDR3 is 17 amino acids long. Germline lookup yields CDR1 MDHEN and CDR2 SYDVKM. The germline V and J ends were trimmed by 2 bases and 2 bases, with 19 bases remaining between them. CDR3 DNA sequence: TGTGCCAGCAGTTTAGGTCCTCTGGGTGGGGGCACCTACGAGCAGTACTTC. Translation gives CASSLGPLGGGTYEQYF.

This clone appeared many times. This rearrangement joins TRBV5-4 to TRBJ2-7; 10 nucleotides line up with TRBD1. V shed 4 bases, J shed 2 bases, and the junction held 6 bases outside the gene matches. This CDR3 has 15 residues. Looked up from germline, CDR1 is SGHNT and CDR2 is YYREEE (reference sequence). The CDR3 is CASSVPGTGAYEQYF. As DNA, the CDR3 is TGTGCCAGCAGCGTACCCGGGACAGGGGCCTACGAGCAGTACTTC.

This clone came up once. The chain uses TRBV5-4 and TRBJ2-2, with TRBD2 as a possible D gene (6 bases). The germline V and J ends were trimmed by 3 bases and 4 bases, with 16 bases remaining between them. Germline V CDR1 and CDR2: SGHNT, YYREEE (reference sequence). CDR3 length: 16 residues. CDR3 sequence reads: CASSSQQRAPTGELFF. CDR3 coding DNA: TGTGCCAGCAGCTCCCAACAGCGGGCACCCACCGGGGAGCTGTTTTTT.

The chain is built from TRBV15 and TRBJ2-7; D call uncertain. The V end was cut by 1 base, the J end by 3 bases, with 7 bases between. Germline CDR1 LNHNV, CDR2 YYDKDF (reference sequence). The CDR3 consists of 13 residues. The CDR3 region is CATSRAPNYEQYF. The CDR3 DNA sequence: TGTGCCACCAGCAGAGCCCCTAACTACGAGCAGTACTTC.

J is TRBJ1-1 and V is TRBV7-2; no reliable D call. The CDR3 sequence is 13 residues long. CDR1 is SGHTA and CDR2 is FQGNSA in the germline V gene. Trimming removed 5 bases from V and 3 bases from J, with 10 bases in between. The CDR3: CASSPTSYTEAFF. Here the CDR3 DNA reads TGTGCCAGCAGCCCGACTTCATACACTGAAGCTTTCTTT.

The chain has TRBV28 and TRBJ2-6; D is unclear. The CDR3 runs to 13 residues. CDR1 is MDHEN and CDR2 is SYDVKM in the germline V gene. Trimming cost V 2 bases and J 9 bases, with 8 bases left between them. The CDR3 protein is CASSLVSDNVLTF. In nucleotides, the CDR3 is TGTGCCAGCAGTTTAGTATCCGACAACGTCCTGACTTTC.

The chain uses TRBV7-9 and TRBJ1-3; D unclear. The CDR3 has 12 residues. The V end was cut by 3 bases, the J end by 4 bases, with 4 bases between. The germline V gene encodes CDR1 SEHNR and CDR2 FQNEAQ (reference sequence). The CDR3: CASSFWGNTIYF. The CDR3 DNA is TGTGCCAGCAGCTTTTGGGGAAACACCATATATTTT. Full variable domain (rest looked up from reference TRBV7-9 and TRBJ1-3): DTGVSQNPRHKITKRGQNVTFRCDPISEHNRLYWYRQTLGQGPEFLTYFQNEAQLEKSRLLSDRFSAERPKGSFSTLEIQRTEQGDSAMYLCASSFWGNTIYFGEGSWLTVV.

The chain's CDR3 is CASSPGWGSGANVLTF. CDR3 coding DNA: TGCGCCAGCAGCCCAGGGTGGGGTTCTGGGGCCAACGTCCTGACTTTC. The J gene is TRBJ2-6, the V gene TRBV5-1; the D gene is possibly TRBD1 (5 bases). There are 16 residues in the CDR3. V lost 4 bases and J 1 base, leaving 12 bases between the germline ends. From germline, CDR1 is SGHRS and CDR2 YFSETQ.

V and J are TRBV7-9 and TRBJ2-6; 7 bases fit TRBD1. The CDR3 extends over 19 amino acids. The V gene's germline CDR1 is SEHNR and CDR2 FQNEAQ (reference sequence). The V and J ends lost 3 bases and 0 bases, in that order; junction bases with no gene match: 11. The DNA for the CDR3 is TGTGCCAGCAGCTTTCTAAGCGCAGGGGGAAACTCTGGGGCCAACGTCCTGACTTTC. As protein: CASSFLSAGGNSGANVLTF.

The chain is built from TRBV2 and TRBJ2-2, with TRBD1 identical over 9 bases. Germline V gene sequence: CDR1 SNHLY, CDR2 FYNNEI. The CDR3 contains 15 residues. V shed 5 bases and J 3 bases; nucleotides not matched to a gene: 4. The CDR3 loop reads CASSLGTGYTGELFF. DNA of the CDR3: TGTGCCAGCAGTCTAGGGACAGGGTACACCGGGGAGCTGTTTTTT.

This clone was counted between two and nine times. The genes are TRBV30 and TRBJ1-1; D is unresolved. V lost 1 base to trimming and J lost 9 bases, with 9 bases between them. Germline V lookup: CDR1 GTSNPN, CDR2 SVGIG (reference sequence). The CDR3 loop spans 11 amino acids. The CDR3 spells CAWSDTEKAFF. CDR3 DNA: TGTGCCTGGAGTGACACAGAGAAAGCTTTCTTT.

The chain uses TRBV30 and TRBJ1-3; D remains ambiguous. The V gene lost 0 bases and the J gene lost 2 bases, with 5 bases spanning the gap. The CDR3 covers 13 residues. Germline V gene lookup returns CDR1 GTSNPN and CDR2 SVGIG (reference sequence). The CDR3 region is CAWSVTPGNTIYF. Written as DNA, the CDR3 is TGTGCCTGGAGTGTAACACCTGGAAACACCATATATTTT.

This clone has only a few counts. The genes are TRBV30 and TRBJ1-5; D not certain. CDR3 length equals 14 residues. With 0 bases removed from V and 2 bases from J, the gap between germline ends came to 8 bases. Germline assignment: CDR1 GTSNPN and CDR2 SVGIG (reference sequence). DNA of the CDR3: TGTGCCTGGAGTGTAAACAGTCGCAATCAGCCCCAGCATTTT. Encoded protein: CAWSVNSRNQPQHF.

V is TRBV7-9 and J is TRBJ1-2; D may be TRBD1 (5 bases). V was pared by 3 bases and J by 6 bases, with 11 bases between. CDR3 length: 13 amino acids. Per the germline V gene, CDR1 is SEHNR and CDR2 is FQNEAQ (reference sequence). CDR3 DNA sequence: TGTGCCAGCAGCTTTCGGATAGGGGATGGCTACACCTTC. Translating gives CASSFRIGDGYTF.